This T cell receptor (beta chain) was captured in a study of OX40 agonist ivuxolimab in advanced cancers. Study-wide context: Hepatocellular carcinoma, melanoma, renal cell or head and neck cancer occurred in dose-escalation patients. Earlier treatment with anti-PD-1, anti-PD-L1 or anti-CTLA-4 was permitted, and roughly 40% had received some.

Study-wide results and limits: CD8+ T cells averaged more expanded clones than CD4+.

Of note for this clone: Its antigen remains unknown.

The repertoire was sequenced with immunoSEQ multiplex PCR; TCRdb's copy has only in-frame clones and lacks some. Of about 98,000 clones listed, around 85% are singletons. The CDR3 sequence is 13 residues long. CDR1 and CDR2 (germline): MNHEY, SVGAGI. V was pared by 6 bases and J by 7 bases, with 15 bases between. The input for sequencing was CD4+ or CD8+ T cells sorted from blood, taken in a trial of the OX40 agonist ivuxolimab. J is TRBJ1-2 and V is TRBV6-5; D gene ambiguous. This clonotype was sampled from an adult with an advanced solid tumor such as melanoma, head and neck, liver or kidney cancer. Written as DNA, the CDR3 is TGTGCCAGCAGAGTCGGACCCATCGGTGGCTACACCTTC. This gives the protein CASRVGPIGGYTF.